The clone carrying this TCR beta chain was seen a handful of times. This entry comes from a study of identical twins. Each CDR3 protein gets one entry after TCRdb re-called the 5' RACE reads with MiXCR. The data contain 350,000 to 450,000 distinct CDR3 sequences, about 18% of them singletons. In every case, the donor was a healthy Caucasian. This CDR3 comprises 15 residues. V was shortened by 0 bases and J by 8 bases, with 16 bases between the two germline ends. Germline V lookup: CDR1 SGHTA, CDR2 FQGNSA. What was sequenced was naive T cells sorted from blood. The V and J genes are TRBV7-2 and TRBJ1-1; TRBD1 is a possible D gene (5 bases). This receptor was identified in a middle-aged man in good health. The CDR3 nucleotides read TGTGCCAGCAGCTTAGCGCAGGGTCAGTGGTCGGAAGCTTTCTTT. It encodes CASSLAQGQWSEAFF.